These 21 T cell receptor beta chains share one sample of origin, sequenced in a study of shared clonotypes between healthy human individuals (dated by TCRdb to about 2020). Library prep was done by the immunoSEQ multiplex PCR assay. This is the immuneACCESS table as TCRdb keeps it, with only in-frame sequences that have V and J called. A part of the clones is gone; compared with another copy, unresolved V genes explain less than half, and the rest is unexplained. This sample gives about 2.1 million clones in total; around 93% of them show up just once. The ten largest clonotypes hold about 1.7% of the sample. CD8 naive samples were obtained by positive selection for CCR7 among CD45RO-negative cells, yielding a CD45RA+CCR7+ population from which TemRA cells were excluded. The sequenced material came from naive CD8+ T cells from PBMCs. Interpreted using the paper, the cell subset or site label stands for: CD45RA+CCR7+. The source is a man aged 18 to 35 in good health. Some clones in this sample may be carry-over from other donors' samples.

The chain recombines TRBV7-8 with TRBJ2-7; 8 bases fit TRBD2. With 4 bases clipped from V and 0 bases from J, the junction kept 2 bases outside the gene matches. Per the germline V gene, CDR1 is SGHVS and CDR2 is FQNEAQ. CDR3 length equals 14 residues. CDR3 sequence: CASSSGGGSYEQYF. The CDR3 DNA is TGTGCCAGCAGCTCGGGAGGGGGCTCCTACGAGCAGTACTTC.

DNA for the CDR3: TGTGCCAGCAGCGTAGCTCCGTCAGCGAGCACTGAAGCTTTCTTT. It encodes CASSVAPSASTEAFF. The V and J genes are TRBV9 and TRBJ1-1; D is unresolved. The V end was cut by 0 bases, the J end by 4 bases, with 13 bases between. The CDR3 length is 15 residues. Germline CDR1 SGDLS, CDR2 YYNGEE. Combining the CDR3 with reference TRBV9 and TRBJ1-1 gives the whole variable domain DSGVTQTPKHLITATGQRVTLRCSPRSGDLSVYWYQQSLDQGLQFLIQYYNGEERAKGNILERFSAQQFPDLHSELNLSSLELGDSALYFCASSVAPSASTEAFFGQGTRLTVV.

This rearrangement joins TRBV19 to TRBJ1-1, with D unclear. V dropped 3 bases and J dropped 4 bases, with 12 bases sitting between them. CDR1 is LNHDA, CDR2 SQIVND, per germline (reference sequence). This CDR3 has 14 amino acids. CDR3 region: CASSMGGFGTEAFF. The CDR3 DNA sequence: TGTGCCAGTAGTATGGGAGGGTTCGGCACTGAAGCTTTCTTT.

The chain employs TRBV4-3 and TRBJ1-3; D call uncertain. The CDR3 is made up of 15 amino acids. The V end was cut by 3 bases, the J end by 0 bases, with 9 bases between. Germline CDR1 and CDR2: LGHNA and YSLEER. CDR3 sequence reads: CASSQAVNSGNTIYF. CDR3 nucleotide sequence: TGCGCCAGCAGCCAGGCAGTGAACTCTGGAAACACCATATATTTT.

The gene calls are TRBV7-8 and TRBJ2-7; possible D gene TRBD2, 6 bases. V lost 5 bases and J 0 bases, leaving 17 bases between the germline ends. The CDR3 is 16 amino acids. CDR1 and CDR2 from the germline V gene are SGHVS and FQNEAQ. The CDR3 DNA reads as TGTGCCAGCAGCAAAAAGGGACTGGGGAGCTCCTACGAGCAGTACTTC. Translated, it gives CASSKKGLGSSYEQYF. The full variable domain, rest sourced from reference TRBV7-8 and TRBJ2-7, is GAGVSQSPRYKVAKRGQDVALRCDPISGHVSLFWYQQALGQGPEFLTYFQNEAQLDKSGLPSDRFFAERPEGSVSTLKIQRTQQEDSAVYLCASSKKGLGSSYEQYFGPGTRLTVT.

This chain links TRBV19 with TRBJ2-1; 12 bases align to TRBD2. V lost 1 base, J lost 7 bases, and 5 bases stayed unmatched. The CDR3 is 16 amino acids. CDR1 and CDR2 (germline): LNHDA, SQIVND (reference sequence). In DNA form, the CDR3 reads TGTGCCAGTAGTATAGCCCAGGGACTAGCGGGTAATGAGCAGTTCTTC. Amino acid sequence: CASSIAQGLAGNEQFF.

V gene TRBV5-1 combines with J gene TRBJ2-1, with 7 nucleotides matching TRBD2. Trimming removed 4 bases from V and 7 bases from J; junction bases left unmatched: 11. Per germline, CDR1 SGHRS and CDR2 YFSETQ. The CDR3 extends over 15 amino acids. CDR3 coding DNA: TGCGCCAGCAGCCCCGGGACGGCGGGGGAAAATGAGCAGTTCTTC. It specifies CASSPGTAGENEQFF.

This chain uses TRBV19 with TRBJ2-1; TRBD2 matches at 10 bases. Germline V lookup: CDR1 LNHDA, CDR2 SQIVND (reference sequence). J gave up 3 bases and V 7 bases, and 6 bases lay outside the gene matches. The CDR3 extends over 15 amino acids. The CDR3 protein is CASTIGLAVYNEQFF. DNA for the CDR3: TGTGCCAGTACCATCGGACTAGCGGTCTACAATGAGCAGTTCTTC. Filled out from reference TRBV19 and TRBJ2-1, the complete variable domain reads DGGITQSPKYLFRKEGQNVTLSCEQNLNHDAMYWYRQDPGQGLRLIYYSQIVNDFQKGDIAEGYSVSREKKESFPLTVTSAQKNPTAFYLCASTIGLAVYNEQFFGPGTRLTVL.

The rearrangement uses TRBV4-1 and TRBJ2-5, with a tentative D call TRBD2 (6 bases). V was shortened by 3 bases and J by 7 bases, with 12 bases between the two germline ends. This CDR3 region has 13 residues. CDR1 is MGHRA, CDR2 YSYEKL, per germline. The CDR3 is CASSQRGGSTQYF. The CDR3, as DNA: TGCGCCAGCAGCCAGCGGGGTGGGTCGACCCAGTACTTC.

This chain joins TRBV2 and TRBJ2-7; D is unresolved. The germline V gene has CDR1 SNHLY and CDR2 FYNNEI. V was shortened by 5 bases and J by 1 base, with 6 bases between the two germline ends. The CDR3 totals 12 residues. DNA for the CDR3: TGTGCCAGCAGTCCCCCTTCCTACGAGCAGTACTTC. It encodes CASSPPSYEQYF.

The V call is TRBV19, the J call TRBJ2-7; perhaps TRBD1 as D (6 bases). Germline loops: CDR1 LNHDA, CDR2 SQIVND (reference sequence). Trimming stripped 4 bases from V and 7 bases from J, with 20 bases between. This CDR3 is built from 15 residues. The chain's CDR3 is CASSSPWAGVREQYF. DNA of the CDR3: TGTGCCAGTAGTAGCCCTTGGGCAGGGGTGAGAGAGCAGTACTTC.

The V and J genes are TRBV7-9 and TRBJ1-2; 10 nucleotides agree with TRBD1. CDR3 size: 14 residues. From germline, CDR1 is SEHNR and CDR2 FQNEAQ (reference sequence). J lost 10 bases, V lost 5 bases, and 10 bases had no gene match. Here the CDR3 DNA reads TGTGCCAGCAGCCTAATCGACAGGGGGCAGGACTACACCTTC. Residues: CASSLIDRGQDYTF.

This clone has only one observation. The V gene is TRBV5-5, the J gene TRBJ2-1; D gene unclear. Germline V gene lookup returns CDR1 SGHKS and CDR2 YYEKEE (reference sequence). The germline V and J ends were trimmed by 0 bases and 3 bases, with 7 bases remaining between them. The CDR3 runs to 14 residues. CDR3 coding DNA: TGTGCCAGCAGCTTGGGACCGAGCTACAATGAGCAGTTCTTC. Residues: CASSLGPSYNEQFF.

The chain joins TRBV11-2 to TRBJ2-2; D may correspond to TRBD1 or TRBD2 (5 bases each). The CDR3 covers 16 residues. V was trimmed by 4 bases and J by 2 bases, leaving 14 bases between them. The germline gives CDR1 SGHAT, CDR2 FQNNGV. The CDR3 DNA reads TGTGCCAGCAGCTCACGGGACGGTCGAAACACCGGGGAGCTGTTTTTT. This encodes CASSSRDGRNTGELFF.

V usage is TRBV27 and J usage is TRBJ1-2, with 7 bases fitting TRBD1. The CDR3 runs 14 residues. Trimming removed 8 bases from V and 5 bases from J; junction bases left unmatched: 11. Per germline, CDR1 MNHEY and CDR2 SMNVEV (reference sequence). For the CDR3, the DNA is TGTGCCAGCGGACCCGAGGGGGCGCGATATGGCTACACCTTC. This translates into CASGPEGARYGYTF.

The J gene is TRBJ2-3, the V gene TRBV7-3; 7 nucleotides line up with TRBD2. Trimming removed 3 bases from V and 4 bases from J; junction bases left unmatched: 7. Germline V gene sequence: CDR1 SGHTA, CDR2 FQGTGA. This CDR3 comprises 15 residues. The CDR3 is CASSFSGGGADTQYF. The CDR3 bases are TGTGCCAGCAGCTTTTCTGGGGGAGGGGCAGATACGCAGTATTTT.

The chain couples TRBV12-5 to TRBJ2-1; 10 bases fit TRBD1. The CDR3 has 15 residues. The germline V gene has CDR1 LGHNT and CDR2 FRNRAP. V shed 1 base, J shed 3 bases, and the junction held 0 bases outside the gene matches. The CDR3 DNA reads TGTGCTAGTGGTTTGGGGGACAGGGGCTACAATGAGCAGTTCTTC. It encodes CASGLGDRGYNEQFF.

A remark on this clone: Other DNA sequences in the sample encode the same CDR3. The chain has TRBV19 and TRBJ1-5; D unclear. Germline assignment: CDR1 LNHDA and CDR2 SQIVND (reference sequence). V lost 6 bases, J lost 2 bases, and 2 bases lay in between. The CDR3 runs to 11 residues. The CDR3 coding sequence is TGTGCCAGTAGCGGCAATCAGCCCCAGCATTTT. Its translation: CASSGNQPQHF.

The chain couples TRBV11-2 to TRBJ1-1; D is perhaps TRBD1 (5 bases). Germline-derived CDR1 and CDR2 are SGHAT and FQNNGV. The CDR3 is 17 amino acids. Deletions cut 0 bases from V and 1 base from J, with 15 bases between. The chain's CDR3 is CASSLDPAGPRNTEAFF. In nucleotides, the CDR3 is TGTGCCAGCAGCTTAGATCCAGCGGGACCGAGGAACACTGAAGCTTTCTTT.

This rearrangement joins TRBV7-9 to TRBJ2-1, with 8 bases aligning to TRBD2. V gave up 1 base and J gave up 5 bases; unmatched junction bases: 7. CDR1 SEHNR and CDR2 FQNEAQ come from the germline V gene (reference sequence). The CDR3 extends over 16 amino acids. The CDR3 is CASSLGEREWDNEQFF. Here the CDR3 DNA reads TGTGCCAGCAGCTTAGGGGAGCGGGAGTGGGACAATGAGCAGTTCTTC.

The chain carries TRBV28 and TRBJ2-1, with D possibly matching TRBD2 (5 bases). The germline V gene encodes CDR1 MDHEN and CDR2 SYDVKM. Trimming cost V 2 bases and J 4 bases, with 12 bases left between them. CDR3 size: 15 residues. The CDR3 region has the DNA TGTGCCAGCAGTTTAATAGCCACGGGGTACAATGAGCAGTTCTTC. Its translation: CASSLIATGYNEQFF.